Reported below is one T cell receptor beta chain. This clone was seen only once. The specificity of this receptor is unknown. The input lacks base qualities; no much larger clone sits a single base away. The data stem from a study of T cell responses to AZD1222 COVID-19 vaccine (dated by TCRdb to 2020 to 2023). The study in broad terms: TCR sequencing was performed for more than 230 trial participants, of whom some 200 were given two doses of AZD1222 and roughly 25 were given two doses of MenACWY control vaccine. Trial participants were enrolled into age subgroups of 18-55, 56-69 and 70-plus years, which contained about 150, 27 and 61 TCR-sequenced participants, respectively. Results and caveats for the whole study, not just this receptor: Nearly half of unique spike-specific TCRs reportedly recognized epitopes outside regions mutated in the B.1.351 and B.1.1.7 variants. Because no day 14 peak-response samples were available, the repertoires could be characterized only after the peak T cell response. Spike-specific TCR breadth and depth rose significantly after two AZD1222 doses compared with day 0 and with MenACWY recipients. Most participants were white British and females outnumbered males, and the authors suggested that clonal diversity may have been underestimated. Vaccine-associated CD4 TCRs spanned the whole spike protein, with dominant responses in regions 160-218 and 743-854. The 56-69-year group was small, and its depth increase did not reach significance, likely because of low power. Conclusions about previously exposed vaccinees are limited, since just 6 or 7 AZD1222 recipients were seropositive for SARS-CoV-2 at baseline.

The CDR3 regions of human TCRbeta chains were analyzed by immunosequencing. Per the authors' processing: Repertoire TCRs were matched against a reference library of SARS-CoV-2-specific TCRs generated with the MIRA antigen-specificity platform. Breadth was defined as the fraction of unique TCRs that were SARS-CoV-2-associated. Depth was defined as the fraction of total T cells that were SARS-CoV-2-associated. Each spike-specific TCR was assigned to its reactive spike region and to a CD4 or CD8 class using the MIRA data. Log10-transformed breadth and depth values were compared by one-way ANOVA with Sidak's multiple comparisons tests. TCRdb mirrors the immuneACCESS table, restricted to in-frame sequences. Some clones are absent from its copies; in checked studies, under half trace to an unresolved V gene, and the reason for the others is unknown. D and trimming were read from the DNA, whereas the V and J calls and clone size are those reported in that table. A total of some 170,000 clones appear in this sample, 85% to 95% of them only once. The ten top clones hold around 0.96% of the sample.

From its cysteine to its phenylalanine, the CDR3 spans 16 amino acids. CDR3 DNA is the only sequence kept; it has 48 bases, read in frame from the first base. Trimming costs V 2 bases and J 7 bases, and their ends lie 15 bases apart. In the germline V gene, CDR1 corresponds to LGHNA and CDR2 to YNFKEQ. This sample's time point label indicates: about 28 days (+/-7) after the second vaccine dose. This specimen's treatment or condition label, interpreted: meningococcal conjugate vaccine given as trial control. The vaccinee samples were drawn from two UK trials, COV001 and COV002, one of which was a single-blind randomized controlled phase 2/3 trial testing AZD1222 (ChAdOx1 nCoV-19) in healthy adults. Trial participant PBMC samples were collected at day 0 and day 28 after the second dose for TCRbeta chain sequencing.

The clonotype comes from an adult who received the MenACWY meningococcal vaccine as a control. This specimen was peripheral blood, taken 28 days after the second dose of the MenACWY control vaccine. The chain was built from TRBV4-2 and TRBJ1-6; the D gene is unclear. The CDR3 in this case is CASSQPRGNGNSPLHF. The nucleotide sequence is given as TGTGCCAGCAGCCAACCACGGGGTAATGGCAATTCACCCCTCCACTTT.